Below, 28 T cell receptor beta chains from the same sample are listed, as sequenced in a study of Tregs in tolerant kidney transplant recipients. Method: immunoSEQ multiplex PCR; TCRdb's copy keeps in-frame clones and lacks some. Its table records under 55,000 clones. Sample: CD4+ T cells from blood, taken before the transplant. The receptors were sampled from a human donor who received a combined kidney and bone marrow transplant.

Comment on this clone: With the read ending 3 residues before the CDR3 end, the germline J gene is used to fill in that end. This sequence joins TRBV18 and TRBJ1-4; no definite D call. CDR1 KGHSH and CDR2 LQKENI come from the germline V gene. V lost 0 bases and J 6 bases, leaving 14 bases between the germline ends. The CDR3 has 16 amino acids. The CDR3: CASSPPSGRMDEKLFF. The sequenced CDR3 bases are TGTGCCAGCTCACCACCGTCGGGGAGGATGGATGAAAAA.

For this clone: The read ends 3 residues before the CDR3 terminus; that terminus is restored from the germline J gene. The genes are TRBV19 and TRBJ1-5; TRBD1 matches 9 bases. V lost 7 bases, J lost 7 bases, and 5 bases stayed unmatched. The CDR3 spans 13 residues. The germline V gene encodes CDR1 LNHDA and CDR2 SQIVND (reference sequence). The CDR3 sequence: CASMGQGRQPQHF. The sequenced CDR3 bases are TGTGCCAGTATGGGACAGGGTAGGCAGCCC.

In regard to this clone: The CDR3 is cut off 3 residues early in the read; its end comes from the germline J gene. The chain carries TRBV7-7 and TRBJ2-5, with 10 bases matching TRBD2. The V segment lost 2 bases and the J segment 6 bases; nucleotides outside the gene matches: 9. This CDR3 spans 16 amino acids. Germline CDR1 is SSHAT and CDR2 is FNYEAQ (reference sequence). The sequenced part of the CDR3 DNA is TGTGCCAGCAGCTTACGGCTAGCGGGGGCGGGAAAGACC. Amino acid sequence: CASSLRLAGAGKT. The whole CDR3 protein reads CASSLRLAGAGKTQYF.

A note on this clone: The read terminates 3 residues before the CDR3 end, so the remaining end is supplied by the germline J gene. The chain links TRBV18 to TRBJ2-5, with 7 nucleotides matching TRBD1. Trimming removed 1 base from V and 5 bases from J; junction bases left unmatched: 7. This CDR3 contains 15 residues. The V gene's germline CDR1 is KGHSH and CDR2 LQKENI. CDR3 DNA, as far as it was read: TGTGCCAGCTCACCACTTAAGGGGGCAGGGGAGACC. Residues: CASSPLKGAGET. The CDR3 reads in full as CASSPLKGAGETQYF.

As regards this clone: From the germline J gene comes the end of the CDR3, since the read stops 3 residues before it. Distinct nucleotide sequences in the sample also encode this CDR3. The gene calls are TRBV18 and TRBJ2-3; 8 bases fit TRBD2. Germline V CDR1 and CDR2: KGHSH, LQKENI. The CDR3 has 15 amino acids. V gave up 1 base and J gave up 2 bases; unmatched junction bases: 2. This CDR3 reads CASSPLAGSTDTQYF. The sequenced part of the CDR3 DNA is TGTGCCAGCTCACCACTAGCGGGGTCCACAGATACG.

Points on this clone: The CDR3 end lies 3 residues beyond the end of the read and is filled in from the germline J gene. The chain uses TRBV11-3 and TRBJ2-3; D not resolved. The CDR3 totals 15 residues. V lost 3 bases and J 0 bases, leaving 10 bases between the germline ends. Germline lookup yields CDR1 SGHNT and CDR2 YENEEA. The covered CDR3 bases are TGTGCCAGCAGCTTGTTCTTCCGGAGCACAGATACG. As protein: CASSLFFRSTDT. The CDR3 reads in full as CASSLFFRSTDTQYF.

Comment on this clone: The DNA ends 3 residues before the CDR3 does, and the rest of the CDR3 is filled in from the germline J gene. The gene calls are TRBV7-2 and TRBJ1-2; 10 bases agree with TRBD1. Germline lookup yields CDR1 SGHTA and CDR2 FQGNSA. The CDR3 loop spans 15 amino acids. J gave up 2 bases and V 3 bases, and 3 bases lay outside the gene matches. CDR3 sequence: CASSLGQGLNYGYTF. Incomplete CDR3 DNA: TGTGCCAGCAGCTTGGGACAGGGGCTGAACTATGGC.

Regarding this clone: Coverage ceases 3 residues before the CDR3 finishes, and the germline J gene fills in the end. V gene TRBV7-6 combines with J gene TRBJ1-1; a possible D gene is TRBD1 (6 bases). The germline V gene encodes CDR1 SGHVS and CDR2 FNYEAQ. The CDR3 runs to 14 residues. The V and J ends lost 5 bases and 1 base respectively, with 11 bases between them. The CDR3 spells CASSIADRNTEAFF. CDR3 bases read: TGTGCCAGCAGCATCGCGGACAGGAACACTGAA.

Notes on this clone: The read terminates 3 residues before the CDR3 end, so the remaining end is supplied by the germline J gene. This sequence joins TRBV7-2 and TRBJ2-5, with a possible D match to TRBD2 (7 bases). CDR3 size: 13 residues. The germline gives CDR1 SGHTA, CDR2 FQGNSA. Trimming removed 7 bases from V and 4 bases from J, with 13 bases in between. The CDR3 here is CASTRGAGETQYF. The covered CDR3 bases are TGTGCCAGCACCCGGGGGGCGGGAGAGACC.

The sequenced part of the CDR3 DNA is TGTGCCAGTACCGGCGGTCGGGGACACGGAAACACC. Translated: CASTGGRGHGNT. From start to end, the CDR3 is CASTGGRGHGNTIYF. The chain combines TRBV19 with TRBJ1-3, with D possibly matching TRBD1 (6 bases). The CDR3 goes on 3 residues after the read ends, and that part is filled in from the germline J gene. Trimming removed 7 bases at V and 4 bases at J, with 17 bases between. CDR1 and CDR2 (germline): LNHDA, SQIVND (reference sequence). CDR3 length equals 15 residues.

On this clone: The missing CDR3 end, 3 residues past where the read stops, is filled in from the germline J gene. The chain uses TRBV10-3 and TRBJ2-4; 7 bases line up with TRBD2. The trim removed 11 bases at V and 3 bases at J, leaving 7 bases unmatched. Germline CDR1 is ENHRY and CDR2 is SYGVKD. The CDR3 is 13 residues long. CDR3 loop: CAGGDEDKNIQYF. CDR3 DNA, as far as it was read: TGTGCCGGGGGGGATGAGGACAAAAACATT.

Worth noting for this clone: The read finishes 3 residues shy of the CDR3 end, and the germline J gene is used to complete it. V gene TRBV18 combines with J gene TRBJ1-3; TRBD1 is a possible D gene (5 bases). The CDR3 spans 13 residues. Germline V lookup: CDR1 KGHSH, CDR2 LQKENI. The V gene lost 6 bases and the J gene lost 9 bases, with 15 bases spanning the gap. The DNA read from the CDR3 is TGTGCCAGCTCCCCTGGGACTGGTGGCACC. It is translated as CASSPGTGGT. The full CDR3 protein is CASSPGTGGTIYF.

Points on this clone: Sequencing ends 3 residues short of the CDR3 end; the germline J gene provides the rest. The chain joins TRBV19 to TRBJ2-7, with a tentative D call TRBD1 (5 bases). Germline lookup yields CDR1 LNHDA and CDR2 SQIVND (reference sequence). This CDR3 comprises 13 residues. The ends were cut back, 5 bases at V and 3 bases at J, with 11 bases in the middle. The DNA read from the CDR3 is TGTGCCAGTAGTGGGGCAGCCGACTACGAG. Its protein is CASSGAADYE. The CDR3 in its entirety is CASSGAADYEQYF.

Concerning this clone: The read halts 3 residues ahead of the CDR3 end, with the missing end drawn from the germline J gene. The gene calls are TRBV18 and TRBJ2-3; D uncertain. Trimming stripped 2 bases from V and 2 bases from J, with 8 bases between. The CDR3 is 14 amino acids. Germline V gene lookup returns CDR1 KGHSH and CDR2 LQKENI. The part of the CDR3 DNA that was read is TGTGCCAGCTCACCAACAGCCACCACAGATACG. Encoded protein: CASSPTATTDT. The whole CDR3 region reads CASSPTATTDTQYF. The variable domain in full, completed from reference TRBV18 and TRBJ2-3, reads NAGVMQNPRHLVRRRGQEARLRCSPMKGHSHVYWYRQLPEEGLKFMVYLQKENIIDESGMPKERFSAEFPKEGPSILRIQQVVRGDSAAYFCASSPTATTDTQYFGPGTRLTVL.

To note about this clone: With the read ending 3 residues before the CDR3 end, the germline J gene is used to fill in that end. The chain links TRBV5-1 to TRBJ2-1; a weak D match, TRBD2 (5 bases). Germline CDR1 is SGHRS and CDR2 is YFSETQ. This CDR3 region has 18 residues. V gave up 0 bases and J gave up 1 base, with 17 bases separating them. The CDR3 sequence: CASSLVTTRGPSYNEQFF. The sequenced part of the CDR3 DNA is TGCGCCAGCAGCTTGGTAACGACGCGAGGGCCGTCCTACAATGAG.

About this clone: The read ends 3 residues shy of where the CDR3 ends; the end is completed using the germline J gene. The chain combines TRBV2 with TRBJ2-1; 8 bases are a match to TRBD2. The CDR3 runs 17 residues. V shed 7 bases and J 2 bases; nucleotides not matched to a gene: 13. The germline V gene encodes CDR1 SNHLY and CDR2 FYNNEI. The CDR3 DNA, read in part, is TGTGCCAGCACCGAGGCGATCAGCGGGGGACCCTACAATGAG. Protein product: CASTEAISGGPYNE. The entire CDR3 reads CASTEAISGGPYNEQFF.

CDR3 DNA (partial): TGTGCCAGTAGTGAGAGGGCACGATCCTACGAG. This encodes CASSERARSYE. The CDR3 in its entirety is CASSERARSYEQYF. V gene TRBV19 combines with J gene TRBJ2-7, with D perhaps TRBD2 (5 bases). Read data end 3 residues before the CDR3 end; the end is taken from the germline J gene. The CDR3 sequence is 14 residues long. Germline lookup yields CDR1 LNHDA and CDR2 SQIVND (reference sequence). V lost 5 bases, J lost 1 base, and 12 bases lay in between.

Points on this clone: Coverage ceases 3 residues before the CDR3 finishes, and the germline J gene fills in the end. The genes are TRBV6-1 and TRBJ1-3; D is perhaps TRBD1 (5 bases). The CDR3 is made up of 14 amino acids. Trimming removed 3 bases at V and 4 bases at J, with 10 bases between. Germline lookup yields CDR1 MNHNS and CDR2 SASEGT. The CDR3 sequence is CASSERGSGNTIYF. Incomplete CDR3 DNA: TGTGCCAGCAGTGAGAGGGGTTCCGGAAACACC.

About this clone: The CDR3 end falls 3 residues outside the read, so it is completed with the germline J gene. The chain uses TRBV6-1 and TRBJ1-1; tentatively, D is TRBD1 (5 bases). The CDR3 loop spans 12 amino acids. Deletions cut 2 bases from V and 7 bases from J, with 8 bases between. The V gene's germline CDR1 is MNHNS and CDR2 SASEGT. Incomplete CDR3 DNA: TGTGCCAGCAGTGAATCGGGGGTTGAA. Protein product: CASSESGVE. The whole CDR3 sequence is CASSESGVEAFF.

Notes on this clone: The DNA ends 3 residues before the CDR3 does, and the rest of the CDR3 is filled in from the germline J gene. The rearrangement links TRBV7-2 to TRBJ2-2; D remains ambiguous. From germline, CDR1 is SGHTA and CDR2 FQGNSA. The V end lost 3 bases, the J end lost 6 bases, and 11 bases lay between the germline ends. This CDR3 is built from 14 residues. The DNA read from the CDR3 is TGTGCCAGCAGCTTTGCGAGTAGCTCCGGGGAG. Translating gives CASSFASSSGE. The full CDR3 reads CASSFASSSGELFF.

As concerns this clone: Read sequence stops 3 residues before the CDR3 end, and the germline J gene provides the missing end. This chain connects TRBV7-2 to TRBJ2-7, with D unresolved. There are 12 residues in the CDR3. Trimming took 6 bases from V and 6 from J, leaving 12 bases between them. Germline CDR1 SGHTA, CDR2 FQGNSA. The part of the CDR3 DNA that was read is TGTGCCAGCAGGTCCTCCACCAGCGAG. Translating gives CASRSSTSE. The CDR3 reads in full as CASRSSTSEQYF.

Comments on this clone: Read data end 3 residues before the CDR3 end; the end is taken from the germline J gene. V is TRBV4-2 and J is TRBJ2-5; no clear D. CDR1 LGHNA and CDR2 YNFKEQ come from the germline V gene. The V end lost 0 bases, the J end lost 4 bases, and 6 bases lay between the germline ends. CDR3 size: 13 residues. The covered CDR3 bases are TGTGCCAGCAGCCAAGACTCGGGAGAGACC. As protein: CASSQDSGET. The CDR3 in full is CASSQDSGETQYF.

Details on this clone: Coverage ceases 3 residues before the CDR3 finishes, and the germline J gene fills in the end. The chain uses TRBV28 and TRBJ1-5, with a possible D match to TRBD1 (5 bases). V was shortened by 5 bases and J by 0 bases, with 11 bases between the two germline ends. The CDR3 spans 15 residues. Germline V gene lookup returns CDR1 MDHEN and CDR2 SYDVKM. CDR3 DNA, as far as it was read: TGTGCCAGCAGTACTCAGGGCCTTAGCAATCAGCCC. Protein: CASSTQGLSNQP. The entire CDR3 is CASSTQGLSNQPQHF.

With respect to this clone: The read falls 3 residues short of the CDR3 end, and the missing part is taken from the germline J gene. The V call is TRBV6-2 or TRBV6-3, the J call TRBJ1-5; 8 bases map to TRBD1. The CDR3 runs 12 residues. Germline CDR1 MNHEY, CDR2 SVGEGT. V lost 6 bases and J lost 7; bases outside the gene matches: 2. The CDR3 reads CASSTGGQPQHF. The sequenced CDR3 bases are TGTGCCAGCAGCACAGGGGGGCAGCCC.

About this clone itself: The read falls 3 residues short of the CDR3 end, and the missing part is taken from the germline J gene. This chain uses TRBV2 with TRBJ1-5; D remains ambiguous. Germline V gives CDR1 SNHLY, CDR2 FYNNEI. The germline V and J ends were trimmed by 1 base and 9 bases, with 13 bases remaining between them. This CDR3 has 14 amino acids. CDR3 DNA (partial): TGTGCCAGCAGTGAAGGGCAGCCGACTGGGCCC. Translation gives CASSEGQPTGP. The whole CDR3 protein reads CASSEGQPTGPQHF. Complete variable domain (other parts from reference TRBV2 and TRBJ1-5): EPEVTQTPSHQVTQMGQEVILRCVPISNHLYFYWYRQILGQKVEFLVSFYNNEISEKSEIFDDQFSVERPDGSNFTLKIRSTKLEDSAMYFCASSEGQPTGPQHFGDGTRLSIL.

To note about this clone: Sequencing ends 3 residues short of the CDR3 end; the germline J gene provides the rest. This rearrangement joins TRBV11-2 to TRBJ1-4; TRBD1 agrees at 8 bases. The CDR3 runs to 15 residues. Germline CDR1 and CDR2: SGHAT and FQNNGV. V lost 5 bases and J lost 4; bases outside the gene matches: 6. The sequenced CDR3 bases are TGTGCCAGCAGCGGCCAGGGGGCCTTTAATGAAAAA. Translation gives CASSGQGAFNEK. The full CDR3 is CASSGQGAFNEKLFF.

Remarks on this clone: The read ends 3 residues shy of where the CDR3 ends; the end is completed using the germline J gene. The chain uses TRBV6-1 and TRBJ1-4, with 9 bases matching TRBD1. J gave up 7 bases and V 3 bases, and 9 bases lay outside the gene matches. The CDR3 sequence is 16 residues long. Per the germline V gene, CDR1 is MNHNS and CDR2 is SASEGT. The CDR3 region is CASSDPGTGRAEKLFF. The sequenced part of the CDR3 DNA is TGTGCCAGCAGTGATCCCGGGACAGGGAGGGCTGAAAAA.

A word on this clone: Read coverage stops 3 residues before the CDR3 terminus; the germline J gene supplies the remainder. The genes are TRBV19 and TRBJ2-7, with 11 bases lining up with TRBD1. Germline CDR1 LNHDA, CDR2 SQIVND (reference sequence). Trimming took 4 bases from V and 0 from J; bases not matched to a gene: 2. The CDR3 has 15 residues. The CDR3 loop reads CASSRGTGGSYEQYF. The covered CDR3 bases are TGTGCCAGTAGTAGGGGGACAGGGGGCTCCTACGAG.